The 20 T cell receptor beta chains below all came from one sample that was sequenced in a study of low-dose radiotherapy and immunotherapy resistance in tumors. The time point was: after trial treatment. Regarding treatment: LDRT plus nivolumab, ipilimumab, low-dose cyclophosphamide and aspirin (RACIN trial). Primers targeting TRAV and TRBV primed first-strand cDNA, covering alpha and beta chains. Over approximately 19 PCR cycles, TCRs were amplified from a constant-region primer and V-primer adapter. Using its own MiXCR run on the reads, TCRdb lists one record per CDR3 protein. Here the sample spans approximately 91,000 distinct CDR3 sequences, around 20% being singletons. This sample comprised PBMCs, obtained after low-dose radiotherapy plus immunotherapy. These TCRs come from a female donor with ovarian cancer.

In this sample, this clonotype turned up a few times. The chain links TRBV6-1 to TRBJ1-5, with D possibly being TRBD1 (5 bases). The CDR3 has 13 residues. V was pared by 11 bases and J by 4 bases, with 15 bases between. Germline CDR1 is MNHNS and CDR2 is SASEGT. The CDR3 region has the DNA TGTGCCCTTGGGTGGGGCGGGAATCAGCCCCAGCATTTT. This gives the protein CALGWGGNQPQHF.

This clonotype was detected many times. J is TRBJ1-4 and V is TRBV28; D gene uncertain. The CDR3 is 16 amino acids. CDR1 and CDR2 (germline): MDHEN, SYDVKM. The V and J ends lost 6 bases and 4 bases respectively, with 18 bases between them. This chain's CDR3 is CASSPLRIPINEKLFF. CDR3 in DNA: TGTGCCAGCAGCCCCCTCAGGATCCCCATTAATGAAAAACTGTTTTTT.

This clonotype was detected only a few times. The V call is TRBV5-1, the J call TRBJ2-1; 9 bases align to TRBD2. Trimming cost V 7 bases and J 2 bases; bases outside gene matches: 16. This CDR3 comprises 18 residues. Looked up from germline, CDR1 is SGHRS and CDR2 is YFSETQ. The CDR3 DNA follows: TGCGCCAGCTCAGCGGGACTGGGGACTAGCAGAGCCTACAATGAGCAGTTCTTC. Translation gives CASSAGLGTSRAYNEQFF.

The sample holds many counts of this clonotype. V usage is TRBV6-7 and J usage is TRBJ2-2; the D gene is possibly TRBD2 (7 bases). TRBV6-7 qualifies as an ORF whose function is uncertain. CDR3 length equals 18 residues. V was trimmed by 7 bases and J by 6 bases, leaving 27 bases between them. The CDR3 here is CASKNRGRALFPPGELFF. In DNA, the CDR3 is TGTGCCAGCAAGAATAGGGGGAGGGCCCTCTTCCCTCCCGGGGAGCTGTTTTTT.

This clonotype was found a few times. V and J are TRBV20-1 and TRBJ2-3; 12 positions match TRBD2. The CDR3 covers 15 residues. J lost 8 bases, V lost 6 bases, and 12 bases had no gene match. Germline V lookup: CDR1 DFQATT, CDR2 SNEGSKA (reference sequence). DNA of the CDR3: TGCAGTGCCCAACGACTAGCGGGGGCCCAGGTTACGCAGTATTTT. This gives the protein CSAQRLAGAQVTQYF.

This clonotype was seen many times. The V call is TRBV7-9, the J call TRBJ1-4; D may be TRBD1 (5 bases). Between the trimmed V and J ends, which lost 4 bases and 0 bases, there was a span of 24 bases. The CDR3 has 20 residues. The germline V gene has CDR1 SEHNR and CDR2 FQNEAQ (reference sequence). The DNA for the CDR3 is TGTGCCAGCAGCTATCTATTAGAGGGGCCAGAAAGTGCAACTAATGAAAAACTGTTTTTT. It encodes CASSYLLEGPESATNEKLFF.

There are many counts of this clonotype. J is TRBJ2-7 and V is TRBV7-2; D ambiguous. The CDR3 is 12 amino acids. CDR1 is SGHTA and CDR2 is FQGNSA in the germline V gene. The germline V and J ends were trimmed by 3 bases and 4 bases, with 7 bases remaining between them. CDR3 sequence: CASSFDFYEQYF. The CDR3 DNA reads as TGTGCCAGCAGCTTTGACTTTTACGAGCAGTACTTC.

This clonotype was detected many times. This chain uses TRBV20-1 with TRBJ2-3; TRBD2 matches at 10 bases. V dropped 7 bases and J dropped 5; count of bases not matched to a gene: 6. This CDR3 contains 13 residues. CDR1 is DFQATT, CDR2 SNEGSKA, per germline (reference sequence). In nucleotides, the CDR3 is TGCAGTGGGGGACTAGCGTATCAAGATACGCAGTATTTT. It translates to CSGGLAYQDTQYF.

This clonotype was found once. This CDR3 reads CASSPRASAGENNEQFF. In DNA, the CDR3 is TGTGCCAGCTCACCACGCGCGTCCGCGGGGGAGAACAATGAGCAGTTCTTC. The chain uses TRBV18 and TRBJ2-1; 7 positions agree with TRBD2. Per germline, CDR1 KGHSH and CDR2 LQKENI. The CDR3 contains 17 residues. J lost 5 bases, V lost 1 base, and 11 bases had no gene match.

This clonotype has a count of ten or more. The chain recombines TRBV19 with TRBJ2-7; 7 bases agree with TRBD1. CDR1 is LNHDA, CDR2 SQIVND, per germline (reference sequence). The CDR3 runs 13 residues. J was trimmed by 4 bases and V by 5 bases; bases with no gene match: 5. The CDR3 coding sequence is TGTGCCAGTAGTGCAGAGGGACAGTACGAGCAGTACTTC. Translating it yields CASSAEGQYEQYF.

This clonotype was counted ten times or more. The V and J genes are TRBV6-2 or TRBV6-3 and TRBJ2-6; D uncertain. The CDR3 extends over 16 amino acids. The germline gives CDR1 MNHEY, CDR2 SVGEGT. V was pared by 4 bases and J by 1 base, with 11 bases between. CDR3 in DNA: TGTGCCAGCAGTTCCTCCAGTGGGTCTGGGGCCAACGTCCTGACTTTC. The encoded protein is CASSSSSGSGANVLTF.

The rearrangement joins TRBV5-1 to TRBJ1-4; unclear D gene. Germline values: CDR1 SGHRS, CDR2 YFSETQ. The CDR3 spans 14 residues. Trimming shortened V by 4 bases and J by 5 bases, and 12 bases separated the two germline ends. CDR3 protein: CASSPGSRNEKLFF. CDR3 nucleotides: TGCGCCAGCAGCCCCGGGTCGCGAAATGAAAAACTGTTTTTT. The complete variable domain, with remaining parts taken from reference TRBV5-1 and TRBJ1-4, reads KAGVTQTPRYLIKTRGQQVTLSCSPISGHRSVSWYQQTPGQGLQFLFEYFSETQRNKGNFPGRFSGRQFSNSRSEMNVSTLELGDSALYLCASSPGSRNEKLFFGSGTQLSVL.

Many counts were recorded for this clonotype. This chain joins TRBV29-1 and TRBJ1-1; 9 bases fit TRBD1. This CDR3 has 14 amino acids. After removal of 7 bases from V and 3 bases from J, the junction contained 9 bases not matched to a gene. The V gene's germline CDR1 is SQVTM and CDR2 ANQGSEA. The DNA for the CDR3 is TGCAGCGGTACTACAGGGGGCATGCACACTGAAGCTTTCTTT. This sequence encodes CSGTTGGMHTEAFF.

The chain recombines TRBV7-9 with TRBJ1-2; D perhaps matches TRBD1 (6 bases). The CDR3 totals 15 residues. Between the trimmed V and J ends, which lost 7 bases and 3 bases, there was a span of 18 bases. Germline CDR1 and CDR2: SEHNR and FQNEAQ (reference sequence). This CDR3 reads CASTFPRPGDYGYTF. The CDR3 DNA is TGTGCCAGCACCTTCCCAAGACCAGGGGACTATGGCTACACCTTC.

This clonotype was seen repeatedly, ten times or more. The rearrangement links TRBV6-2 or TRBV6-3 to TRBJ2-2, with 7 bases aligning to TRBD2. V dropped 0 bases and J dropped 4; count of bases not matched to a gene: 2. Looked up from germline, CDR1 is MNHEY and CDR2 is SVGEGT. This CDR3 comprises 15 residues. Written as DNA, the CDR3 is TGTGCCAGCAGTTACTCTAGCGGGCCCACCGGGGAGCTGTTTTTT. Amino acid sequence: CASSYSSGPTGELFF.

The sample holds many counts of this clonotype. This chain connects TRBV2 to TRBJ2-6, with TRBD2 matching 7 bases. From germline, CDR1 is SNHLY and CDR2 FYNNEI. With 3 bases clipped from V and 0 bases from J, the junction kept 8 bases outside the gene matches. The CDR3 totals 18 residues. The CDR3 sequence: CASSERDYMYSGANVLTF. The DNA for the CDR3 is TGTGCCAGCAGTGAGCGGGACTATATGTACTCTGGGGCCAACGTCCTGACTTTC.

This clonotype was counted at least ten times. The chain recombines TRBV7-2 with TRBJ1-5, with a possible D match to TRBD1 (5 bases). The germline CDR1 and CDR2 sequences are SGHTA and FQGNSA. CDR3 length equals 16 residues. Trimming cost V 1 base and J 0 bases, with 10 bases left between them. CDR3 loop: CASSLGQPYSNQPQHF. CDR3 sequence (DNA): TGTGCCAGCAGCTTAGGACAGCCTTATAGCAATCAGCCCCAGCATTTT.

The table lists this clonotype with many counts. The gene calls are TRBV24-1 and TRBJ2-3, with D perhaps matching TRBD1 (6 bases). Germline values: CDR1 KGHDR, CDR2 SFDVKD. The CDR3 spans 19 residues. The V gene lost 4 bases and the J gene lost 3 bases, with 25 bases spanning the gap. The DNA for the CDR3 is TGTGCCACCAGTGACCGAGGGACAAAAGTCATCGCCTGGACAGATACGCAGTATTTT. It yields the protein CATSDRGTKVIAWTDTQYF.

This clonotype was seen at least ten times. This chain connects TRBV6-2 or TRBV6-3 to TRBJ2-3; D is uncertain. The CDR3 is 12 amino acids. Germline CDR1 reads MNHEY; CDR2 reads SVGEGT. V was shortened by 6 bases and J by 4 bases, with 8 bases between the two germline ends. Here the CDR3 reads CASRRVADTQYF. The CDR3 nucleotides read TGTGCCAGCAGAAGGGTCGCAGATACGCAGTATTTT.

This clonotype was picked up many times. The chain joins TRBV27 to TRBJ2-5; D perhaps matches TRBD2 (5 bases). Between the trimmed V and J ends, which lost 6 bases and 4 bases, there was a span of 30 bases. This CDR3 is 19 amino acids long. CDR1 is MNHEY, CDR2 SMNVEV, per germline (reference sequence). Here the CDR3 DNA reads TGTGCCAGCAGCCGATTGCCCGGCCCGTTAAGCGGAGGCCCAGAGACCCAGTACTTC. It translates to CASSRLPGPLSGGPETQYF.